The sequence of this T cell receptor beta chain was determined in a study of blood T cell repertoires in COVID-19. TCRdb's copy holds only in-frame clones and misses some; the assay was immunoSEQ multiplex PCR. The sample yields about 55,000 clones, more than 80% seen once. The clonotype originates from a human donor with active COVID-19. The donor label of this sample is uncertain. Sequences were obtained from peripheral blood.

The CDR3 sequence: CASSSRQGPNEKLFF. DNA for the CDR3: TGTGCCAGCAGTTCTCGTCAGGGGCCTAATGAAAAACTGTTTTTT. The V call is TRBV6-2 or TRBV6-3, the J call TRBJ1-4; tentative D call: TRBD1 (6 bases). Germline-derived CDR1 and CDR2 are MNHEY and SVGEGT. There are 15 residues in the CDR3. With 4 bases removed from V and 3 bases from J, the gap between germline ends came to 12 bases.